Following are 18 T cell receptor beta chains from one sample sequenced in a study of blood T cell repertoires in COVID-19. Libraries were prepared by immunoSEQ multiplex PCR; TCRdb keeps only in-frame clonotypes and omits some of them. The sample consists of around 340,000 clones, about 86% of them appearing once. Sequencing was carried out using PBMCs or T cells enriched from blood (not recorded which). The receptors derive from a woman in her thirties or forties with acute COVID-19.

The genes are TRBV2 and TRBJ1-2; D unclear. This CDR3 is 13 amino acids long. V was cut by 2 bases and J by 7 bases, with 11 bases left in between. Germline CDR1 and CDR2: SNHLY and FYNNEI. As DNA, the CDR3 is TGTGCCAGCAGTGAACAGCAGGTTGCTGGCTACACCTTC. Protein sequence: CASSEQQVAGYTF.

V and J are TRBV6-5 and TRBJ1-2, with 9 bases matching TRBD1. Germline V CDR1 and CDR2: MNHEY, SVGAGI. This CDR3 is 14 amino acids long. V lost 2 bases and J lost 8; bases outside the gene matches: 6. CDR3 in DNA: TGTGCCAGCAGTTACCGGGACAGGGTAGGGGGCTACACCTTC. It yields the protein CASSYRDRVGGYTF.

The CDR3 spells CASISGTGGSQPQHF. In nucleotides, the CDR3 is TGTGCCAGCATTTCCGGGACAGGGGGTTCTCAGCCCCAGCATTTT. The J gene is TRBJ1-5, the V gene TRBV28, with 11 bases identical to TRBD1. Germline trimming cut 7 bases from V and 6 bases from J; bases unmatched to any gene: 8. Germline CDR1 is MDHEN and CDR2 is SYDVKM. The CDR3 is made up of 15 amino acids.

This rearrangement joins TRBV7-8 to TRBJ2-7; D ambiguous. V lost 5 bases, J lost 1 base, and 9 bases lay in between. The CDR3 has 13 amino acids. CDR1 is SGHVS, CDR2 FQNEAQ, per germline. The DNA of the CDR3 is TGTGCCAGCAGCCCCCCTAAATCCTACGAGCAGTACTTC. Its protein is CASSPPKSYEQYF.

The chain employs TRBV9 and TRBJ2-3, with a possible D match to TRBD2 (6 bases). The germline V and J ends were trimmed by 4 bases and 6 bases, with 21 bases remaining between them. Germline lookup yields CDR1 SGDLS and CDR2 YYNGEE. This CDR3 contains 16 residues. CDR3: CASSPTIGGFVDTQYF. The CDR3 nucleotides read TGTGCCAGCAGCCCGACCATCGGGGGATTTGTGGATACGCAGTATTTT.

This clone appeared a single time. CDR3 DNA sequence: TGCGCCAGCAGCCCCGGGAACGGGCCTTATGACGAGCAGTACTTC. Its translation is CASSPGNGPYDEQYF. The rearrangement links TRBV4-1 to TRBJ2-7; possible D gene TRBD2, 5 bases. Germline lookup yields CDR1 MGHRA and CDR2 YSYEKL. The germline V and J ends were trimmed by 4 bases and 5 bases, with 18 bases remaining between them. The CDR3 loop spans 15 amino acids.

This chain joins TRBV6-1 and TRBJ1-5; D unresolved. The CDR3 has 16 residues. Germline V gives CDR1 MNHNS, CDR2 SASEGT. V lost 1 base and J lost 6, with 16 bases in between. The CDR3 reads CASSEGSGYGIQPQHF. The CDR3 bases are TGTGCCAGCAGTGAAGGGTCGGGGTACGGGATTCAGCCCCAGCATTTT.

The V and J genes are TRBV10-3 and TRBJ1-2; tentatively, D is TRBD1 (5 bases). Trimming took off 6 bases at V and 1 base at J, with 18 bases between the two ends. Looked up from germline, CDR1 is ENHRY and CDR2 is SYGVKD. There are 16 residues in the CDR3. The CDR3 region is CAISGSGTPRNYGYTF. The CDR3 DNA sequence: TGTGCCATCAGCGGGAGCGGGACTCCGCGTAACTATGGCTACACCTTC.

The chain employs TRBV18 and TRBJ1-3; 7 nucleotides align to TRBD1. Germline V gene data show CDR1 as KGHSH and CDR2 as LQKENI. The CDR3 extends over 16 amino acids. V was clipped by 4 bases and J by 0 bases; unmatched bases: 6. The CDR3 protein is CASSRQTGRSGNTIYF. CDR3 DNA: TGTGCCAGCTCACGACAGACAGGGCGCTCTGGAAACACCATATATTTT.

Only one count was recorded for this clone. The chain is built from TRBV28 and TRBJ2-6; D ambiguous. The CDR3 contains 13 residues. Per the germline V gene, CDR1 is MDHEN and CDR2 is SYDVKM. Trimming left V 10 bases short and J 1 base short, with 8 bases between. CDR3 in amino acids: CATTPSGANVLTF. Written as DNA, the CDR3 is TGTGCCACTACCCCTTCTGGGGCCAACGTCCTGACTTTC.

The V gene is TRBV19, the J gene TRBJ2-6, with D perhaps TRBD1 (6 bases). The ends were cut back, 7 bases at V and 1 base at J, with 8 bases in the middle. This CDR3 has 14 amino acids. CDR1 and CDR2 from the germline V gene are LNHDA and SQIVND (reference sequence). Here the CDR3 reads CASKRGSGANVLTF. DNA for the CDR3: TGTGCCAGTAAGAGGGGGTCTGGGGCCAACGTCCTGACTTTC. Full variable domain (missing parts from reference TRBV19 and TRBJ2-6): DGGITQSPKYLFRKEGQNVTLSCEQNLNHDAMYWYRQDPGQGLRLIYYSQIVNDFQKGDIAEGYSVSREKKESFPLTVTSAQKNPTAFYLCASKRGSGANVLTFGAGSRLTVL.

The sample holds a few counts of this clone. The V call is TRBV4-3, the J call TRBJ1-2; 9 bases align to TRBD1. V lost 1 base, J lost 2 bases, and 5 bases stayed unmatched. The CDR3 loop spans 16 amino acids. In germline, CDR1 is LGHNA, CDR2 YSLEER. CDR3 residues: CASSQGSGTGNYGYTF. CDR3 coding DNA: TGCGCCAGCAGCCAAGGGTCCGGGACAGGGAACTATGGCTACACCTTC.

This chain joins TRBV11-1 and TRBJ1-2; 10 nucleotides line up with TRBD1. The CDR3 is made up of 14 amino acids. The junction had 4 bases not matched to a gene; V was cut back by 5 bases and J by 4 bases. The germline gives CDR1 SGHAT, CDR2 FQDESV (reference sequence). CDR3 coding DNA: TGTGCCAGCAGCCCGGGACAGGGGTCCTATGGCTACACCTTC. It yields the protein CASSPGQGSYGYTF.

A single count supports this clone. J is TRBJ2-6 and V is TRBV18, with D perhaps TRBD1 (6 bases). The CDR3 is 16 amino acids. With 3 bases removed from V and 1 base from J, the gap between germline ends came to 10 bases. Germline V gives CDR1 KGHSH, CDR2 LQKENI. The chain's CDR3 is CASSPGQSSGANVLTF. As DNA, the CDR3 is TGTGCCAGCTCACCGGGACAAAGTTCTGGGGCCAACGTCCTGACTTTC.

The chain has TRBV18 and TRBJ2-7; TRBD1 matches 7 bases. J lost 0 bases, V lost 1 base, and 0 bases had no gene match. CDR3 length equals 14 residues. CDR1 is KGHSH, CDR2 LQKENI, per germline. The CDR3 sequence: CASSPQGASYEQYF. The CDR3, as DNA: TGTGCCAGCTCACCACAGGGGGCCTCCTACGAGCAGTACTTC.

CDR3 in amino acids: CASGLGGGDEQYF. The CDR3 DNA sequence: TGTGCCAGCGGATTGGGGGGGGGCGACGAGCAGTACTTC. The chain joins TRBV27 to TRBJ2-7; D might be TRBD2 (7 bases). Germline V gene data show CDR1 as MNHEY and CDR2 as SMNVEV (reference sequence). The CDR3 covers 13 residues. V was cut by 8 bases and J by 5 bases, with 16 bases left in between.

This sequence joins TRBV10-1 and TRBJ2-7; 8 positions match TRBD1. Germline loops: CDR1 WNHNN, CDR2 SYGVQD (reference sequence). Trimming at V came to 7 bases and at J to 1 base, leaving 6 bases not matched to a gene. The CDR3 contains 14 residues. The CDR3 DNA sequence: TGCGCCAGCACCCGGGACAGGCTTTCCTACGAGCAGTACTTC. Residues: CASTRDRLSYEQYF.

As regards this clone: Other DNA variants within this sample encode the same CDR3. The V call is TRBV5-1, the J call TRBJ2-1; 9 nucleotides match TRBD2. V trimming: 0 bases; J trimming: 5 bases; junction bases outside the gene matches: 3. Germline-derived CDR1 and CDR2 are SGHRS and YFSETQ. The CDR3 covers 15 residues. Written as DNA, the CDR3 is TGCGCCAGCAGCTTGGCCCTAGCGGGGAACAATGAGCAGTTCTTC. Protein sequence: CASSLALAGNNEQFF.